Given below is one TCR beta chain in context. Method: immunoSEQ multiplex PCR; TCRdb's copy keeps in-frame clones and lacks some. The sample lists about 80,000 clones, nearly 90% occurring once. The record originates from a study of control samples from healthy donors and cancer patients. The source material was blood. The clonotype originates from a man aged 50 or older in good health.

Here the CDR3 DNA reads TGTGCCATCAGTGAGTCGGATAACACTGAAGCTTTCTTT. Encoded protein: CAISESDNTEAFF. The chain couples TRBV10-3 to TRBJ1-1; D not resolved. The germline CDR1 and CDR2 sequences are ENHRY and SYGVKD. The CDR3 contains 13 residues. V lost 0 bases and J lost 2, with 4 bases in between.